This T cell receptor (beta chain) was captured in a study of CD8 T cells in Susac syndrome. Random-hexamer reverse transcription was applied to roughly 0.5 to 1 ug RNA. TCRdb independently ran MiXCR on the immunoSEQ multiplex PCR reads; one entry per CDR3 protein. The repertoire holds around 150,000 distinct CDR3 sequences, with roughly 95% as singletons. Germline V gene lookup returns CDR1 SGHRS and CDR2 YFSETQ. The CDR3 has 12 amino acids. The V gene lost 0 bases and the J gene lost 8 bases, with 8 bases spanning the gap. V gene TRBV5-1 combines with J gene TRBJ1-2; no clear D. Sequenced input: CD4+ T cells from PBMCs. The TCR originated in a human donor with multiple sclerosis. The CDR3 bases are TGCGCCAGCAGCTTGGACCTCGGAGGCTACACCTTC. Protein product: CASSLDLGGYTF.